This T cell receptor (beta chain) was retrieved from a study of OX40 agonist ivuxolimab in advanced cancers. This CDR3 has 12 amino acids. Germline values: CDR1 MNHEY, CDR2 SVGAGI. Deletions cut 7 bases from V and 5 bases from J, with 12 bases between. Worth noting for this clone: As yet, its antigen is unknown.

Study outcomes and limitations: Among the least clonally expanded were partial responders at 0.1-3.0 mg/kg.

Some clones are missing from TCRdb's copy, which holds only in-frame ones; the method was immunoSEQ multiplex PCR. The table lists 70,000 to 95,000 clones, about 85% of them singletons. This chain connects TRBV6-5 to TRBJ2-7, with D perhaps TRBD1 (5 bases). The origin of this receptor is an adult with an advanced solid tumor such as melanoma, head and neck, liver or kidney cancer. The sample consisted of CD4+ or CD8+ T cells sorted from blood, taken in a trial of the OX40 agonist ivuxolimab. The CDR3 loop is CASKNGHNEQYF. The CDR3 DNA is TGTGCCAGCAAAAACGGACACAACGAGCAGTACTTC.